This TCR beta chain was profiled in a study of shared clonotypes between healthy human individuals. Germline CDR1 is SGHRS and CDR2 is YFSETQ. The V gene end was trimmed by 4 bases and the J gene end by 8 bases; junction bases not matched to a gene: 6. CDR3 length: 14 amino acids. Original data processing: As immunoSEQ supplied junction-only sequences (without quality scores), filtering differed. Profiling relied on immunoSEQ multiplex PCR, and the TCRdb table lists in-frame clones only, not all of them. Clone size and V and J calls were adopted from that table, with D and trimming inferred from the DNA. The repertoire includes roughly 1.4 million clones, approximately 98.5% of them detected once, and approximately 0.38% sits in the top ten.

Sample: naive CD4+ T cells sorted from blood. Noted subset: CD45RA+ positively selected. The TCR comes from a man aged 30 to 39 in good health. V gene TRBV5-1 combines with J gene TRBJ2-1; 10 positions match TRBD2. CDR3 DNA: TGCGCCAGCAGCCTGACGCTAGCGGGAGATGAGCAGTTCTTC. This translates into CASSLTLAGDEQFF.